This T cell receptor (beta chain) emerged from a study of T cell repertoires in cytomegalovirus infection. On the study more broadly: Through public TCR beta signatures, both CMV infection and matching HLA type were indicated. General study findings and limits: Carriers of CMV and the relevant HLA type were discriminated by public TCR beta frequency. Ex vivo, HLA-C-restricted CMV-specific TCR beta clonotypes prevailed over the rest of the response.

For this clonotype: What it binds is unknown.

The CDR3 sequence is 14 residues long. Trimming removed 8 bases from V and 6 bases from J, with 17 bases in between. Germline V gene data show CDR1 as MDHEN and CDR2 as SYDVKM. TCRdb reanalysed the reads using MiXCR and keeps one entry per CDR3 protein. Among a few hundred thousand distinct CDR3 sequences listed, around 27% were seen once. V is TRBV28 and J is TRBJ2-1; the D gene could be TRBD1 or TRBD2 (5 bases each). The sample was PBMCs. The clonotype comes from a human donor in good health (CMV status not recorded). Some clones in this sample may be carry-over from other donors' samples. As DNA, the CDR3 is TGTGCCAGCTCCCTCTTGGGGGTAGCCAATGAGCAGTTCTTC. Translation: CASSLLGVANEQFF. The full variable domain, in which reference TRBV28 and TRBJ2-1 provide the parts outside the CDR3, is DVKVTQSSRYLVKRTGEKVFLECVQDMDHENMFWYRQDPGLGLRLIYFSYDVKMKEKGDIPEGYSVSREKKERFSLILESASTNQTSMYLCASSLLGVANEQFFGPGTRLTVL.